This T cell receptor beta chain appears in the sequencing data of a study of T cell responses to AZD1222 COVID-19 vaccine. Turning to this clone: The same CDR3 can be traced to other DNA sequences in this sample.

Profiling relied on immunoSEQ multiplex PCR, and the TCRdb table lists in-frame clones only, not all of them. Among tens of thousands of clones listed, around 90% were seen once. This receptor was obtained from an adult in good health. The sequencing here drew on peripheral blood, taken on day 0 of AZD1222 vaccination.

The CDR3 protein is CASSYGGEAFF. The DNA of the CDR3 is TGTGCCAGCAGTTACGGCGGAGAAGCTTTCTTT. The chain carries TRBV6-5 and TRBJ1-1; D remains ambiguous. CDR3 length equals 11 residues. CDR1 and CDR2 from the germline V gene are MNHEY and SVGAGI. V was shortened by 2 bases and J by 8 bases, with 6 bases between the two germline ends.